A selection of T cell receptor beta chains follows, all from one sample in a study of regulatory T cells in long-lasting Graves disease. TCRdb itself ran the multiplex PCR reads through MiXCR, one entry per CDR3 protein. The sample comprises about 430,000 distinct CDR3 sequences, roughly 15% of which are singletons, and roughly 7.7% rests with the top ten. The data also belong to a second study, concerning T cells in Graves' hyperthyroidism and ophthalmopathy.

The sequences come from peripheral blood mononuclear cells (PBMCs), collected at new diagnosis, from a patient treated with antithyroid drugs. The receptors come from a woman in her forties with Graves disease. CDR3s include the opening cysteine and the closing phenylalanine or tryptophan. The order of the fields is clone size, V gene, D gene, J gene, CDR3 DNA, CDR3 protein. A D gene is named only where the DNA matches it firmly. Size tells how often a clone was seen (once, few, many) or the class of an expanded clone, and some rows leave it out.

many	TRBV28	-	TRBJ1-3	TGTGCCAGCAGTTTCCCAGGGGTTGCAAACACCATATATTTT	CASSFPGVANTIYF
many	TRBV24-1	TRBD1	TRBJ1-1	TGTGCCACCAGATCCAAAGACGGACCGCTGACAGGGATGGCCGTGGGGCACACTGAAGCTTTCTTT	CATRSKDGPLTGMAVGHTEAFF
few	TRBV9	TRBD1	TRBJ2-5	TGTGCCAGCAGCGAGACAGGGCAAGAGACCCAGTACTTC	CASSETGQETQYF
many	TRBV7-3	TRBD2	TRBJ2-1	TGTGCCAGCAGCTTAATGGGCGGGAGGGGGAATGAGCAGTTCTTC	CASSLMGGRGNEQFF
-	TRBV15	-	TRBJ2-1	TGTGCCACCGGGCAGGGCGGTGTGAATGAGCAGTTCTTC	CATGQGGVNEQFF
-	TRBV28	-	TRBJ2-7	TGTGCCAGCAGTTTTACTCTAGGCCCGGGGCCCCGCTCCTACGAGCAGTACTTC	CASSFTLGPGPRSYEQYF
many	TRBV20-1	TRBD1	TRBJ2-7	TGCAGTGCCAGGGGGAAATACGAGCAGTACTTC	CSARGKYEQYF
many	TRBV20-1	TRBD2	TRBJ2-3	TGCAGTGCTAGAGACAGGAGACTAGCATCCGATACGCAGTATTTT	CSARDRRLASDTQYF
-	TRBV7-3	-	TRBJ2-6	TGTGCCAGCAGACTAGGGGGGGCCTCTGGGGCCAACGTCCTGACTTTC	CASRLGGASGANVLTF
many	TRBV7-2	-	TRBJ1-2	TGTGCCAGCAGCTCAGACGGCAGCGGAGACTATGGCTACACCTTC	CASSSDGSGDYGYTF
many	TRBV28	TRBD2	TRBJ2-7	TGTGCCAGCAGTCCAGCGGGAGAGGGCTCCTACGAGCAGTACTTC	CASSPAGEGSYEQYF
few	TRBV4-1	TRBD1	TRBJ2-7	TGCGCCAGCAGCCCATCGGACAGGGGAAACGAGCAGTACTTC	CASSPSDRGNEQYF
many	TRBV27	TRBD1	TRBJ2-2	TGTGCCAGCAGTTGGGGGACAGGGTCCGGGGAGCTGTTTTTT	CASSWGTGSGELFF
many	TRBV11-3	-	TRBJ2-3	TGTGCCAGCAGCTTAGGACAGAGAGATACGCAGTATTTT	CASSLGQRDTQYF
-	TRBV7-8	-	TRBJ1-2	TGTGCCAGCAGCGCCCTTAACTATGGCTACACCTTC	CASSALNYGYTF
many	TRBV29-1	TRBD2	TRBJ2-1	TGCAGCTCCCAGCGGGGGAGTGTGGATGAGCAGTTCTTC	CSSQRGSVDEQFF
few	TRBV19	TRBD2	TRBJ2-1	TGTGCCAGTAGTATCGGGCTAGCGGGAGGCCTAAATGAGCAGTTCTTC	CASSIGLAGGLNEQFF
-	TRBV9	TRBD2	TRBJ2-3	TGTGTCAGCAGCTCGGCGGGAGTGAGCACAGATACGCAGTATTTT	CVSSSAGVSTDTQYF
many	TRBV6-1	TRBD1	TRBJ1-1	TGTGCCAGCAGTGAGAGGACAGGGGGGACTGAAGCTTTCTTT	CASSERTGGTEAFF
many	TRBV13	-	TRBJ2-1	TGTGCCAGCAGCCCTCGCGGCGGGGCAATTGATGAGCAGTTCTTC	CASSPRGGAIDEQFF
many	TRBV20-1	-	TRBJ2-7	TGCAGTGCTTGCCGAGATCCTTGGTCACTTGATGAGCAGTACTTC	CSACRDPWSLDEQYF
-	TRBV5-1	-	TRBJ1-1	TGCGCCAGCAGCCCGACAGCCTCCCTGAGCGCTGAAGCTTTCTTT	CASSPTASLSAEAFF
many	TRBV6-2/TRBV6-3	-	TRBJ2-3	TGTGCCAGCGCCTCCGGAATAGCTGATACGCAGTATTTT	CASASGIADTQYF
many	TRBV4-3	TRBD2	TRBJ2-1	TGCGCCAGCAGCCAAGATAGAGCGGGAGGGAATGAGCAGTTCTTC	CASSQDRAGGNEQFF
-	TRBV20-1	-	TRBJ2-1	TGCAGTGCTAGAGTTGTGGACTCGAAGTTCTTC	CSARVVDSKFF
few	TRBV9	-	TRBJ1-6	TGTGCCAGCAGCGTCGCGAGCGGGTGGCATTCACCCCTCCACTTT	CASSVASGWHSPLHF
many	TRBV28	-	TRBJ1-1	TGTGCCAGCAGTTCCCTCCCTGGCACTGAAGCTTTCTTT	CASSSLPGTEAFF
few	TRBV5-1	TRBD1	TRBJ2-6	TGCGCCAGCAGCTTGGGCACAGGGGTCGGGGCCAACGTCCTGACTTTC	CASSLGTGVGANVLTF
many	TRBV2	-	TRBJ2-3	TGTGCCAGCAGTGAATGGAGCCGACCTAGCACAGATACGCAGTATTTT	CASSEWSRPSTDTQYF
-	TRBV6-2/TRBV6-3	TRBD2	TRBJ2-5	TGTGCCAGCAGTTACTCAATGACTAGCCGGGAGACCCAGTACTTC	CASSYSMTSRETQYF
many	TRBV10-3	TRBD2	TRBJ2-3	TGTGCCATCAGTGAAGGACTAGCGGAGGTTAGCACAGATACGCAGTATTTT	CAISEGLAEVSTDTQYF
many	TRBV28	TRBD2	TRBJ2-7	TGTGCCAGCAGTTTGTGGCGGGAGCCCGAGCAGTACTTC	CASSLWREPEQYF
many	TRBV7-2	TRBD2	TRBJ2-7	TGTGCCAGCAGCCCCCTGTGGGAGGGCCTCCTCGAGCAGTACTTC	CASSPLWEGLLEQYF
many	TRBV27	TRBD1	TRBJ1-2	TGTGCCAGCAGTTCCTTCCGGACAGGGGGCCTCTCTGTTGGCTACACCTTC	CASSSFRTGGLSVGYTF
once	TRBV12-3/TRBV12-4	-	TRBJ1-3	TGTGCCAGCAGTCTCTCCACCATATATTTT	CASSLSTIYF
few	TRBV25-1	-	TRBJ1-1	TGTGCCAGCAGTGGCGAGGGTGAAGCTTTCTTT	CASSGEGEAFF
many	TRBV3-1	-	TRBJ2-3	TGTGCCAGCACGCTCCGGGGCCGAGAGGTCACAGATACGCAGTATTTT	CASTLRGREVTDTQYF
many	TRBV28	TRBD1	TRBJ1-6	TGTGCCAGCAGAATGGGACAGCTTAATTCACCCCTCCACTTT	CASRMGQLNSPLHF
many	TRBV7-2	-	TRBJ2-1	TGTGCCAGCACCCCCTCCTCGCCAATGCTGAACTTCGATGAGCAGTTCTTC	CASTPSSPMLNFDEQFF
few	TRBV27	-	TRBJ2-1	TGTGCCAGCAGGGGGGTTTCAGGGGAGCAGTTCTTC	CASRGVSGEQFF
many	TRBV18	TRBD1	TRBJ2-3	TGTGCCAGCAGCCCCGGGACAGGAAGCACAGATACGCAGTATTTT	CASSPGTGSTDTQYF
-	TRBV18	-	TRBJ1-5	TGTGCCAGCTCACAGACAGATAGCAATCAGCCCCAGCATTTT	CASSQTDSNQPQHF
-	TRBV7-6	TRBD2	TRBJ2-1	TGTGCCAGCAGCCGCGGGGTAGCGGGAGGTGAGCAGTTCTTC	CASSRGVAGGEQFF
few	TRBV4-1	TRBD1	TRBJ2-7	TGCGCCAGCAGCCAGCGGGACAGGGACCTCTACGAGCAGTACTTC	CASSQRDRDLYEQYF
many	TRBV28	TRBD1	TRBJ1-2	TGTGCCAGCAGGGGACAGGGGACGTCTCGAGATGGCTACACCTTC	CASRGQGTSRDGYTF
many	TRBV7-6	TRBD2	TRBJ2-5	TGTGCCAGCAGCAGGCGGGAGGGCGGGGAGACCCAGTACTTC	CASSRREGGETQYF
many	TRBV2	TRBD1	TRBJ2-6	TGTGCCAGGACAGGGGCTGGGGCCAACGTCCTGACTTTC	CARTGAGANVLTF
many	TRBV28	TRBD1	TRBJ2-7	TGTGCCAGCAGACTCGCAACAGGGGTCGAGCAGTACTTC	CASRLATGVEQYF
-	TRBV5-6	TRBD2	TRBJ2-1	TGTGCCAGCAGCTTGGTTAAACTAGCGGGGACCAGCATGTACAATGAGCAGTTCTTC	CASSLVKLAGTSMYNEQFF
many	TRBV6-2/TRBV6-3	-	TRBJ2-1	TGTGCCAGCAGTCCACAGGGCACTGAGCAGTTCTTC	CASSPQGTEQFF
few	TRBV19	-	TRBJ2-4	TGTGCCAGTAGTATAGATCAGGGGCTCCGACTCGGGGCCAAAAACATTCAGTACTTC	CASSIDQGLRLGAKNIQYF
few	TRBV30	TRBD2	TRBJ2-7	TGTGCTGGGCGAACTAGCGGGAACTCCTACGGGCAGTACTTC	CAGRTSGNSYGQYF
many	TRBV12-3/TRBV12-4	-	TRBJ2-5	TGTGCCAGCAGTGGAACCGGGACAAAAGAGACCCAGTACTTC	CASSGTGTKETQYF
-	TRBV29-1	-	TRBJ2-1	TGCAGCGCCGTAGGTCGTAACTCCTACAATGAGCAGTTCTTC	CSAVGRNSYNEQFF
-	TRBV6-2/TRBV6-3	-	TRBJ1-6	TGTGCCAGCAGTGCCGGACTAAATAATTCACCCCTCCACTTT	CASSAGLNNSPLHF
many	TRBV28	TRBD1	TRBJ1-4	TGTGCCAGCAGTGGACAGGGGGCGGGTGAAAAACTGTTTTTT	CASSGQGAGEKLFF
many	TRBV19	TRBD1	TRBJ2-7	TGTGCCAGTAGTATGGGACAGGGCTCCCACGAGCAGTACTTC	CASSMGQGSHEQYF
many	TRBV5-1	-	TRBJ2-2	TGTGCCAGCAGCCAAACCATAGCGGACACCGGGGAGCTGTTTTTT	CASSQTIADTGELFF
-	TRBV5-6	-	TRBJ2-1	TGTGCCAGCAGCTATTCTAGCGTCTCCTACAATGAGCAGTTCTTC	CASSYSSVSYNEQFF